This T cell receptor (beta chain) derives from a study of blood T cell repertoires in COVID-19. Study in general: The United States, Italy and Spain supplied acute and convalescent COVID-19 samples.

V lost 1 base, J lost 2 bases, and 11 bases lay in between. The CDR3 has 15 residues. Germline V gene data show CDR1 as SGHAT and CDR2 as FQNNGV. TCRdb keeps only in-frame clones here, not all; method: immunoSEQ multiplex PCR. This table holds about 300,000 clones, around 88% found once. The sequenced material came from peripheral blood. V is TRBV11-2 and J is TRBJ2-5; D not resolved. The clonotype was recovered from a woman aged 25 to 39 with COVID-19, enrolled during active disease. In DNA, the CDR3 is TGTGCCAGCAGCTTAGGGGCAGAGCTTCAAGAGACCCAGTACTTC. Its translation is CASSLGAELQETQYF. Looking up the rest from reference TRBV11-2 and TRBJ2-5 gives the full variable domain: EAGVAQSPRYKIIEKRQSVAFWCNPISGHATLYWYQQILGQGPKLLIQFQNNGVVDDSQLPKDRFSAERLKGVDSTLKIQPAKLEDSAVYLCASSLGAELQETQYFGPGTRLLVL.